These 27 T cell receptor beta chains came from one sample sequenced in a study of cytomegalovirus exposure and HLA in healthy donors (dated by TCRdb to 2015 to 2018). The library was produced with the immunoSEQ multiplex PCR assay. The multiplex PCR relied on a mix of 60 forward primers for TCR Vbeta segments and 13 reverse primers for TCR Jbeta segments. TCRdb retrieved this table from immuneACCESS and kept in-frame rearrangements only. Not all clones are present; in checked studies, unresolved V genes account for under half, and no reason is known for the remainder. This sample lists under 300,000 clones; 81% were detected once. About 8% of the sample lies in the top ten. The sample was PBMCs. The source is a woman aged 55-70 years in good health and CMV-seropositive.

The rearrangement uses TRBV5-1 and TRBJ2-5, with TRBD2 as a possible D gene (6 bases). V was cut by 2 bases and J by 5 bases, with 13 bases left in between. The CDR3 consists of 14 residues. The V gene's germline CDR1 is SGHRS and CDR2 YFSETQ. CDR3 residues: CASSFVVGGETQYF. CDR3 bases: TGCGCCAGCAGCTTCGTAGTAGGAGGGGAGACCCAGTACTTC.

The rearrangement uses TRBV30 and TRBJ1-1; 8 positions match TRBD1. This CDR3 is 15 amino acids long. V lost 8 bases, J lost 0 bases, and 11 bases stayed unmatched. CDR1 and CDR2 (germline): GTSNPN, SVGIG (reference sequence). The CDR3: CASSDRVYMNTEAFF. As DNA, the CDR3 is TGTGCCAGTTCGGACAGGGTTTACATGAACACTGAAGCTTTCTTT.

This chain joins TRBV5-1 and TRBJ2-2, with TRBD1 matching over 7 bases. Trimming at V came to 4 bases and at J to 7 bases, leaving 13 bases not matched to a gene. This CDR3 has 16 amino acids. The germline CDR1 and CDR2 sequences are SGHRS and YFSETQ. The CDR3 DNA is TGCGCCAGCAGCACCGCCGACACAGGGGTAGTCGGGGAGCTGTTTTTT. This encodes CASSTADTGVVGELFF.

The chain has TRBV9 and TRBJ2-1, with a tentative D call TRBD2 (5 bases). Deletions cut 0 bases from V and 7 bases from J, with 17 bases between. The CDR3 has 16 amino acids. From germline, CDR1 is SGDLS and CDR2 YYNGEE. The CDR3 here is CASSVDGGSRGNEQFF. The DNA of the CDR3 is TGTGCCAGCAGCGTAGATGGTGGGTCGAGAGGGAATGAGCAGTTCTTC.

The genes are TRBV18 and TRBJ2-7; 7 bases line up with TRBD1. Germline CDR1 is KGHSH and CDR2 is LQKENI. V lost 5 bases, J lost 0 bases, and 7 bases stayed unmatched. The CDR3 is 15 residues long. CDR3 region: CASSWDSASSYEQYF. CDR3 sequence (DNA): TGTGCCAGCTCATGGGACAGCGCGAGCTCCTACGAGCAGTACTTC.

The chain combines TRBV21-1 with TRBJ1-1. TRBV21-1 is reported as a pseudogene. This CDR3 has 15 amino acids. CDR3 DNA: TGTGCCAGCAGCTTCAAGTTTGAAAGCAACACTGAAGCTTTCTTT. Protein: CASSFKFESNTEAFF.

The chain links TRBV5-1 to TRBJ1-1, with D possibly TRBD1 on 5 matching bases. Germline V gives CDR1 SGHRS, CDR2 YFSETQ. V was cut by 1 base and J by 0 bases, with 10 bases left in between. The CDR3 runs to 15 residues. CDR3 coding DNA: TGCGCCAGCAGCTTGTGGGGGGACGTGAACACTGAAGCTTTCTTT. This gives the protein CASSLWGDVNTEAFF. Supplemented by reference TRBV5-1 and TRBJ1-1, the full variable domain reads KAGVTQTPRYLIKTRGQQVTLSCSPISGHRSVSWYQQTPGQGLQFLFEYFSETQRNKGNFPGRFSGRQFSNSRSEMNVSTLELGDSALYLCASSLWGDVNTEAFFGQGTRLTVV.

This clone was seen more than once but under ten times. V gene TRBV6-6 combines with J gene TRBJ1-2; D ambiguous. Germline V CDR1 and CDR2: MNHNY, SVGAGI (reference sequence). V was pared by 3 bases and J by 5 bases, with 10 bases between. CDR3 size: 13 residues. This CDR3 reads CASSYVEGYGYTF. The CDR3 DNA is TGTGCCAGCAGTTATGTGGAGGGATATGGCTACACCTTC.

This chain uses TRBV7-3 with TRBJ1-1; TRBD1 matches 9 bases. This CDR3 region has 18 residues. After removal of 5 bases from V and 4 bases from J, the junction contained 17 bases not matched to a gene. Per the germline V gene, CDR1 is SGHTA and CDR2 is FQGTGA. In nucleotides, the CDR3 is TGTGCCAGCAGCCCCACGACGGGGACCGGGACAGGGACCACTGAAGCTTTCTTT. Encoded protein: CASSPTTGTGTGTTEAFF.

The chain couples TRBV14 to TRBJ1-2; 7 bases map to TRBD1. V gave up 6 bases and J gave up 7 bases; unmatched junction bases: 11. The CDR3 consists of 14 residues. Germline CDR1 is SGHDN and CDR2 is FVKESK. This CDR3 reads CASRPAGAGGGYTF. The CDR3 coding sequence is TGTGCCAGCAGGCCCGCCGGGGCAGGGGGTGGCTACACCTTC.

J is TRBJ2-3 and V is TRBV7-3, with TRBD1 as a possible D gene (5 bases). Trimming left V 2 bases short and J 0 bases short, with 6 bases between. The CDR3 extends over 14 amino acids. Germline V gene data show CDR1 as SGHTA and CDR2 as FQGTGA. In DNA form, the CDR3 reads TGTGCCAGCAGCTTAGGGGCTAGCACAGATACGCAGTATTTT. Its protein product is CASSLGASTDTQYF.

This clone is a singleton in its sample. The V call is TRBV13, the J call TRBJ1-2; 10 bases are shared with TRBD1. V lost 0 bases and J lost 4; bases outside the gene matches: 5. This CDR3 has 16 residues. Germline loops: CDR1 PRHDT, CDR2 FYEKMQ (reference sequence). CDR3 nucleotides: TGTGCCAGCAGCTTAGGGACAGGGGGCGAAGGCTATGGCTACACCTTC. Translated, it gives CASSLGTGGEGYGYTF. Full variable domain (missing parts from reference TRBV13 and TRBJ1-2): AAGVIQSPRHLIKEKRETATLKCYPIPRHDTVYWYQQGPGQDPQFLISFYEKMQSDKGSIPDRFSAQQFSDYHSELNMSSLELGDSALYFCASSLGTGGEGYGYTFGSGTRLTVV.

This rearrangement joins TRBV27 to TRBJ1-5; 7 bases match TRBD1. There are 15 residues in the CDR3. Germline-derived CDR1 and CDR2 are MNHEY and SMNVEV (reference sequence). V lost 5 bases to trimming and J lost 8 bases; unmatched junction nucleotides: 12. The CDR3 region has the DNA TGTGCCAGCAGTCCCCGACAGGGTAGGTTGGAGCCCCAGCATTTT. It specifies CASSPRQGRLEPQHF.

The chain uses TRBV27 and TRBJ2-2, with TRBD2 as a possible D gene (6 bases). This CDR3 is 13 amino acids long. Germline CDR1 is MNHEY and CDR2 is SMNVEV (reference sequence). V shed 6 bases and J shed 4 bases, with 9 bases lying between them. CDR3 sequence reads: CASSGRPTGELFF. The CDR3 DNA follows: TGTGCCAGCAGCGGGAGACCCACCGGGGAGCTGTTTTTT.

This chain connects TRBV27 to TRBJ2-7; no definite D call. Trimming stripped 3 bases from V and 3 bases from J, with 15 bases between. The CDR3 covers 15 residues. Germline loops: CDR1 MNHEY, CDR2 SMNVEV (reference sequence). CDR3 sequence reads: CASSFLRLGHYEQYF. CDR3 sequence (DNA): TGTGCCAGCAGTTTCCTCCGTTTGGGCCACTACGAGCAGTACTTC.

CDR3 protein: CASSSGTGGPYEQYF. The DNA of the CDR3 is TGTGCCAGCAGCTCCGGGACAGGGGGACCCTACGAGCAGTACTTC. The V and J genes are TRBV28 and TRBJ2-7; 11 bases match TRBD1. CDR1 is MDHEN, CDR2 SYDVKM, per germline. The CDR3 is 15 residues long. V shed 6 bases, J shed 2 bases, and the junction held 6 bases outside the gene matches.

The CDR3 nucleotides are TGTGCCACCGGACTAGCGGGAGGTGGATCCTACGAGCAGTACTTC. Protein: CATGLAGGGSYEQYF. The chain has TRBV5-4 and TRBJ2-7; 14 positions match TRBD2. The CDR3 contains 15 residues. The V gene end was trimmed by 9 bases and the J gene end by 1 base; junction bases not matched to a gene: 6. CDR1 SGHNT and CDR2 YYREEE come from the germline V gene (reference sequence).

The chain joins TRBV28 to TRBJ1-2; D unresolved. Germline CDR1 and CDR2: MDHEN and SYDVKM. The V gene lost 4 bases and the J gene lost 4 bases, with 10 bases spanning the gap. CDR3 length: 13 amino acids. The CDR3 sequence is CASSSTDPYGYTF. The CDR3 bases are TGTGCCAGCAGTTCGACTGACCCCTATGGCTACACCTTC.

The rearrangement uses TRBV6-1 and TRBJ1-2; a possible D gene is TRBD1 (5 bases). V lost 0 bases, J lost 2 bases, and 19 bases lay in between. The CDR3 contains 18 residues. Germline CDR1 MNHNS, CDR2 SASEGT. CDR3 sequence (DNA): TGTGCCAGCAGTGAAGCGCTACCCGGCGGGGGAGCGAACTATGGCTACACCTTC. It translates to CASSEALPGGGANYGYTF.

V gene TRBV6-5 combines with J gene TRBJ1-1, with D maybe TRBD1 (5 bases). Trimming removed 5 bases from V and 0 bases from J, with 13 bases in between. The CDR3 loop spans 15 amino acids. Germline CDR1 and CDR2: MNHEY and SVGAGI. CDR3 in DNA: TGTGCCAGCAGTATCGGGGGGAAGATGAACACTGAAGCTTTCTTT. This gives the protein CASSIGGKMNTEAFF.

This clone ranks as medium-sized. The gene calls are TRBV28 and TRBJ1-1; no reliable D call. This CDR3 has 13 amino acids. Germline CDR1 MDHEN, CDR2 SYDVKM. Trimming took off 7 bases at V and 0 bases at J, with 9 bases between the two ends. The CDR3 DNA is TGTGCCAGCACCCTTACATTGAACACTGAAGCTTTCTTT. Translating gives CASTLTLNTEAFF.

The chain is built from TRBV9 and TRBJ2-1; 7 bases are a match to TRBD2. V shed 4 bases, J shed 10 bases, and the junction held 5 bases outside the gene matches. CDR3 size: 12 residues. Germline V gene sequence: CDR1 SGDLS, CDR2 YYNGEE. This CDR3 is CASSPAGEEQFF. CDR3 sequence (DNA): TGTGCCAGCAGCCCCGCGGGAGAGGAGCAGTTCTTC.

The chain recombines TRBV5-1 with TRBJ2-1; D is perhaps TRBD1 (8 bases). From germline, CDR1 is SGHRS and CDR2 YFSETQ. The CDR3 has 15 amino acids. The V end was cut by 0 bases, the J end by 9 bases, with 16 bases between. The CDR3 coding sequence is TGCGCCAGCAGCTTGGTGACAGGGGACTATAGTGAGCAGTTCTTC. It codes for CASSLVTGDYSEQFF.

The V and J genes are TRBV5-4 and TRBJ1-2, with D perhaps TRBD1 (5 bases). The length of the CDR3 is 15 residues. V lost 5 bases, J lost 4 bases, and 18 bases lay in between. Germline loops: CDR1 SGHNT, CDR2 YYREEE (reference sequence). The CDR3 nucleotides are TGTGCCAGCAGACCCGGTAAGGGGCAGGTCTATGGCTACACCTTC. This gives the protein CASRPGKGQVYGYTF.

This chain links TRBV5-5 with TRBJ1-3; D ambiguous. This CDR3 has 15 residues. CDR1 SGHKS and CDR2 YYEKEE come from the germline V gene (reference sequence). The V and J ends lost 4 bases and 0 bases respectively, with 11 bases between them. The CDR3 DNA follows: TGTGCCAGCAGCGCGAGAGGCTCCTCTGGAAACACCATATATTTT. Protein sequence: CASSARGSSGNTIYF. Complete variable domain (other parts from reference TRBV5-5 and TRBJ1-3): DAGVTQSPTHLIKTRGQQVTLRCSPISGHKSVSWYQQVLGQGPQFIFQYYEKEERGRGNFPDRFSARQFPNYSSELNVNALLLGDSALYLCASSARGSSGNTIYFGEGSWLTVV.

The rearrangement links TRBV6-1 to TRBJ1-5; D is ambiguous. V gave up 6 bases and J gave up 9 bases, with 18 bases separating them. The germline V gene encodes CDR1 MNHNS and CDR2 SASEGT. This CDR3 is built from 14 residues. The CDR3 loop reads CASSELGPPGPQHF. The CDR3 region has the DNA TGTGCCAGCAGCGAACTTGGGCCCCCAGGGCCCCAGCATTTT.

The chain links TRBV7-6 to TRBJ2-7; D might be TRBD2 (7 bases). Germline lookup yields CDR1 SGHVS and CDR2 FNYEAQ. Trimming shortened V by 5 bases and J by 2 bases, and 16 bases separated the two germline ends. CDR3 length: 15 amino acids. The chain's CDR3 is CASSPLGGAPYEQYF. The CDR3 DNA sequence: TGTGCCAGCAGCCCCCTGGGGGGGGCCCCCTACGAGCAGTACTTC.